This record concerns one T cell receptor (beta chain) sequence. These data come from a study of blood T cell repertoires in COVID-19. Study-wide context: Samples taken during acute and convalescent COVID-19 were collected in the United States, Italy and Spain. T cells, B-cell-depleted T cells, or PBMCs provided the cDNA or gDNA that served as material.

Source study methods: Reference gene primer amplification yielded estimated nucleated cell counts. Generated by immunoSEQ multiplex PCR, the TCRdb table keeps only in-frame clones and is missing some. The DNA gave D and trimming, while V, J and clone size come from that table. The sample includes about 120,000 clones, around 80% of them seen just once. CDR1 and CDR2 (germline): MNHEY, SVGEGT. The CDR3 spans 12 residues. Germline trimming cut 2 bases from V and 14 bases from J; bases unmatched to any gene: 8. The sequence was collected from a man younger than 45 with COVID-19, enrolled during active disease. The sample comprised peripheral blood. This sequence joins TRBV6-2 or TRBV6-3 and TRBJ1-2, with 7 positions matching TRBD1. The CDR3 bases are TGTGCCAGCAGTTACGAAACAGGGGCGTTGACCTTC. This translates into CASSYETGALTF.